This TCR beta chain comes out of a study of persistence of HIV-infected CD4 T cells. Study overall: A median of 8 years of suppressive ART preceded sampling.

Overall study findings and caveats: TCR oligoclonality correlated with proviral oligoclonality in the same sorted populations.

The libraries were made with immunoSEQ version 4 in survey mode. The table came from immunoSEQ multiplex PCR; TCRdb's copy has only in-frame clones and leaves some out. The sample records approximately 20,000 clones, 65% being singletons. To note about this clone: Antigen unknown.

Cells were stimulated with overlapping HIV-1 Gag 15-mer peptides. Sorting selected CD4+ T cells upregulating both CD40 ligand and CD69. PBMCs were depleted of CD8+ T cells before stimulation. An 18-hour stimulation of CD8-depleted PBMCs used anti-CD28/CD49d costimulation, CD40-blocking antibody and enfuvirtide. The sample here was CD4+ T cells sorted from PBMCs after 18-hour stimulation, taken from a patient who received antiretroviral therapy. The source is an adult woman with HIV who was CMV-seropositive.

CDR3 bases: TGTGCCAGCAGTTTACTTACAGGGGGCGGGGGCTACACCTTC. This sequence encodes CASSLLTGGGGYTF. This chain connects TRBV27 to TRBJ1-2; TRBD1 matches 9 bases. V shed 2 bases and J 8 bases; nucleotides not matched to a gene: 6. This CDR3 has 14 residues. Germline V gene data show CDR1 as MNHEY and CDR2 as SMNVEV (reference sequence).